The clone carrying this TCR beta chain was counted at least ten times. Building the TCR beta libraries relied on iRepertoire HTBI primers, and CDR3 regions underwent Arm-PCR. Each CDR3 protein is one row after TCRdb ran MiXCR on the multiplex PCR reads. Found here are fewer than 650,000 distinct CDR3 sequences, roughly 15% of them singletons; the top ten hold 18%. These data come from a study of regulatory T cells in long-lasting Graves disease. Between the trimmed V and J ends, which lost 9 bases and 2 bases, there was a span of 12 bases. The CDR3 spans 13 residues. Per the germline V gene, CDR1 is KGHDR and CDR2 is SFDVKD. Time point in this sample: newly diagnosed GD, antithyroid drugs for less than 3 months. PBMC-extracted RNA yielded the TCR library. This same sample was also taken into another study, of T cells in Graves' hyperthyroidism and ophthalmopathy. That source adds: It was uncontrolled infection, other autoimmune disease, pregnancy or lactation that excluded patients.

The chain employs TRBV24-1 and TRBJ1-1, with D maybe TRBD1 (6 bases). This specimen was peripheral blood mononuclear cells (PBMCs), taken at new diagnosis, from a patient treated with antithyroid drugs. The receptor comes from a woman aged 25 to 39 with Graves disease. The CDR3 loop reads CATRSQGNTEAFF. The CDR3, as DNA: TGTGCCACCCGATCACAGGGAAACACTGAAGCTTTCTTT.